Each of the 21 T cell receptor beta chains below was sequenced from the same sample in a study of blood T cell repertoires in COVID-19. The data were produced by immunoSEQ multiplex PCR, yet TCRdb's version contains in-frame clones alone and is incomplete. The data hold 200,000 or so clones, with about 84% observed a single time. The sequencing sample was made of PBMCs or T cells enriched from blood (not recorded which). These receptors were obtained from a man aged 60-69 years who had recovered from COVID-19.

The chain is built from TRBV30 and TRBJ1-2; D gene uncertain. CDR1 GTSNPN and CDR2 SVGIG come from the germline V gene (reference sequence). This CDR3 is 13 amino acids long. Trimming stripped 0 bases from V and 6 bases from J, with 11 bases between. In DNA, the CDR3 is TGTGCCTGGAGTGTAGGCCTACTAAATGGCTACACCTTC. Amino acids: CAWSVGLLNGYTF. Full variable domain (remainder filled in from reference TRBV30 and TRBJ1-2): SQTIHQWPATLVQPVGSPLSLECTVEGTSNPNLYWYRQAAGRGLQLLFYSVGIGQISSEVPQNLSASRPQDRQFILSSKKLLLSDSGFYLCAWSVGLLNGYTFGSGTRLTVV.

This clone showed up just a few times. DNA of the CDR3: TGTGCCAGCAGCTGGGGACAGGGTAGCACGAACGAGCAGTACTTC. Protein product: CASSWGQGSTNEQYF. The chain is built from TRBV7-2 and TRBJ2-7, with 9 bases fitting TRBD1. The V gene's germline CDR1 is SGHTA and CDR2 FQGNSA. This CDR3 is built from 15 residues. With V trimmed by 4 bases and J by 5 bases, 9 bases remained unmatched.

The V gene is TRBV6-2 or TRBV6-3, the J gene TRBJ1-5; unclear D gene. V dropped 3 bases and J dropped 9 bases, with 12 bases sitting between them. Germline V gene data show CDR1 as MNHEY and CDR2 as SVGEGT. The CDR3 consists of 13 residues. CDR3 coding DNA: TGTGCCAGCAGTTATGCGGAGGCAGGGCCCCAGCATTTT. Protein sequence: CASSYAEAGPQHF.

The sample holds one count of this clone. This sequence joins TRBV19 and TRBJ2-2; D not resolved. CDR1 and CDR2 from the germline V gene are LNHDA and SQIVND (reference sequence). This CDR3 has 16 amino acids. Trimming stripped 4 bases from V and 0 bases from J, with 12 bases between. The CDR3 region has the DNA TGTGCCAGTAGTAACCCCTTGCGAGCGAACACCGGGGAGCTGTTTTTT. Translated, it gives CASSNPLRANTGELFF.

This chain links TRBV6-5 with TRBJ2-1, with 7 bases that match TRBD1. Trimming removed 8 bases from V and 6 bases from J; junction bases left unmatched: 7. The V gene's germline CDR1 is MNHEY and CDR2 SVGAGI. The CDR3 loop spans 13 amino acids. The DNA for the CDR3 is TGTGCCAGCGGAAAACAGGGGTTCAATGAGCAGTTCTTC. Protein sequence: CASGKQGFNEQFF.

The chain has TRBV6-1 and TRBJ2-7; 9 bases are shared with TRBD1. The CDR3 length is 17 residues. Germline V gives CDR1 MNHNS, CDR2 SASEGT. V was clipped by 4 bases and J by 5 bases; unmatched bases: 15. CDR3 DNA sequence: TGTGCCAGCAGTGTGAACCCGGCCGGGACAGGGAACAACGAGCAGTACTTC. This codes for CASSVNPAGTGNNEQYF.

The chain combines TRBV4-2 with TRBJ2-3; TRBD1 might be the D (5 bases). Germline V gives CDR1 LGHNA, CDR2 YNFKEQ. The V gene lost 0 bases and the J gene lost 2 bases, with 15 bases spanning the gap. This CDR3 spans 17 amino acids. This CDR3 is CASSQDLAGWNTDTQYF. In DNA form, the CDR3 reads TGTGCCAGCAGCCAAGATCTGGCAGGGTGGAACACAGATACGCAGTATTTT.

The chain recombines TRBV7-9 with TRBJ1-3, with 9 bases lining up with TRBD1. V shed 0 bases, J shed 4 bases, and the junction held 4 bases outside the gene matches. This CDR3 contains 16 residues. The germline V gene encodes CDR1 SEHNR and CDR2 FQNEAQ (reference sequence). In DNA, the CDR3 is TGTGCCAGCAGCTTAGCTGGGACAGGGTTCGGAAACACCATATATTTT. This codes for CASSLAGTGFGNTIYF.

The chain carries TRBV24-1 and TRBJ2-3; D ambiguous. This CDR3 contains 12 residues. In germline, CDR1 is KGHDR, CDR2 SFDVKD. Between the trimmed V and J ends, which lost 5 bases and 1 base, there was a span of 3 bases. The CDR3 sequence: CATSAGTDTQYF. The DNA for the CDR3 is TGTGCCACCAGTGCAGGCACAGATACGCAGTATTTT.

The table lists this clone with a count of one. This chain links TRBV5-1 with TRBJ1-1; possibly TRBD1 for D (5 bases). Trimming stripped 4 bases from V and 2 bases from J, with 12 bases between. Germline-derived CDR1 and CDR2 are SGHRS and YFSETQ. The CDR3 consists of 14 residues. The CDR3 DNA is TGCGCCAGCAGCCCGGACACCCCAAACACTGAAGCTTTCTTT. It codes for CASSPDTPNTEAFF. Supplemented by reference TRBV5-1 and TRBJ1-1, the full variable domain reads KAGVTQTPRYLIKTRGQQVTLSCSPISGHRSVSWYQQTPGQGLQFLFEYFSETQRNKGNFPGRFSGRQFSNSRSEMNVSTLELGDSALYLCASSPDTPNTEAFFGQGTRLTVV.

The rearrangement joins TRBV5-6 to TRBJ2-3; D unclear. The germline V gene encodes CDR1 SGHDT and CDR2 YYEEEE. This CDR3 spans 11 amino acids. V dropped 0 bases and J dropped 9 bases, with 5 bases sitting between them. The CDR3 protein is CASSLGPTQYF. DNA for the CDR3: TGTGCCAGCAGCTTGGGGCCGACGCAGTATTTT.

The V call is TRBV20-1, the J call TRBJ1-1; 7 bases fit TRBD1. Per germline, CDR1 DFQATT and CDR2 SNEGSKA (reference sequence). CDR3 length: 14 amino acids. V shed 3 bases, J shed 5 bases, and the junction held 9 bases outside the gene matches. The CDR3 here is CSASVAGGRTEAFF. In nucleotides, the CDR3 is TGCAGTGCTAGTGTGGCAGGGGGGAGGACTGAAGCTTTCTTT.

V usage is TRBV25-1 and J usage is TRBJ2-5; D perhaps matches TRBD2 (6 bases). The V end lost 1 base, the J end lost 1 base, and 7 bases lay between the germline ends. Germline CDR1 and CDR2: MGHDK and SYGVNS. The CDR3 consists of 14 residues. The CDR3 DNA is TGTGCCAGCAGTGAATGGCGGGGCCAAGAGACCCAGTACTTC. Protein sequence: CASSEWRGQETQYF.

V usage is TRBV19 and J usage is TRBJ1-1; TRBD1 matches at 7 bases. Germline V gives CDR1 LNHDA, CDR2 SQIVND (reference sequence). This CDR3 spans 14 amino acids. V lost 10 bases to trimming and J lost 2 bases; unmatched junction nucleotides: 10. The CDR3 nucleotides read TGTGCCACCCAAAAGGACAGGATTAACACTGAAGCTTTCTTT. Translated, it gives CATQKDRINTEAFF.

The rearrangement joins TRBV7-2 to TRBJ1-2; 8 bases map to TRBD1. This CDR3 is built from 15 residues. In germline, CDR1 is SGHTA, CDR2 FQGNSA. V lost 5 bases to trimming and J lost 4 bases; unmatched junction nucleotides: 9. The DNA for the CDR3 is TGTGCCAGCAGCCCACAGGGGGGGAGCGGCTATGGCTACACCTTC. Translating it yields CASSPQGGSGYGYTF. Full variable domain (outside the CDR3, taken from reference TRBV7-2 and TRBJ1-2): GAGVSQSPSNKVTEKGKDVELRCDPISGHTALYWYRQSLGQGLEFLIYFQGNSAPDKSGLPSDRFSAERTGGSVSTLTIQRTQQEDSAVYLCASSPQGGSGYGYTFGSGTRLTVV.

The CDR3 nucleotides are TGTGCCAGCAGCGTAGTGGAGGGAGGCAATGAGCAGTTCTTC. Translation gives CASSVVEGGNEQFF. V and J are TRBV9 and TRBJ2-1; possible D gene TRBD2, 6 bases. CDR3 size: 14 residues. In germline, CDR1 is SGDLS, CDR2 YYNGEE. The V end lost 0 bases, the J end lost 6 bases, and 10 bases lay between the germline ends.

The V and J genes are TRBV19 and TRBJ1-4; 8 positions match TRBD1. Germline V gives CDR1 LNHDA, CDR2 SQIVND (reference sequence). Losses at the gene ends were 1 base for V and 7 bases for J; bases not matched to a gene: 14. The CDR3 is 18 residues long. CDR3 region: CASSIGAAGQAGGEKLFF. CDR3 DNA sequence: TGTGCCAGTAGTATAGGTGCCGCGGGACAGGCCGGCGGTGAAAAACTGTTTTTT. The entire variable domain, with the rest obtained from reference TRBV19 and TRBJ1-4, is as follows: DGGITQSPKYLFRKEGQNVTLSCEQNLNHDAMYWYRQDPGQGLRLIYYSQIVNDFQKGDIAEGYSVSREKKESFPLTVTSAQKNPTAFYLCASSIGAAGQAGGEKLFFGSGTQLSVL.

The rearrangement uses TRBV5-8 and TRBJ1-5; a weak D match, TRBD1 (5 bases). Trimming left V 0 bases short and J 5 bases short, with 9 bases between. Germline V gene sequence: CDR1 SGHTS, CDR2 YDEGEE. CDR3 size: 14 residues. CDR3 amino acids: CASSLAGLDQPQHF. The DNA of the CDR3 is TGTGCCAGCAGCTTGGCAGGGCTTGATCAGCCCCAGCATTTT. The variable domain in full, with the rest retrieved from reference TRBV5-8 and TRBJ1-5, is EAGVTQSPTHLIKTRGQQATLRCSPISGHTSVYWYQQALGLGLQFLLWYDEGEERNRGNFPPRFSGRQFPNYSSELNVNALELEDSALYLCASSLAGLDQPQHFGDGTRLSIL.

This chain links TRBV3-1 (or the pseudogene TRBV3-2) with TRBJ1-4, with 7 bases matching TRBD1. Germline V gives CDR1 LGHDT, CDR2 YNNKEL (reference sequence). The V gene end was trimmed by 0 bases and the J gene end by 4 bases; junction bases not matched to a gene: 5. This CDR3 has 16 residues. CDR3 coding DNA: TGTGCCAGCAGCCAAGATGGAGCAGGGGGTAATGAAAAACTGTTTTTT. It encodes CASSQDGAGGNEKLFF.

The chain joins TRBV6-5 to TRBJ1-4, with a weak D call TRBD1 (5 bases). The length of the CDR3 is 16 residues. Trimming pared 0 bases from V and 2 bases from J, leaving 10 bases between. Germline CDR1 reads MNHEY; CDR2 reads SVGAGI. CDR3 sequence reads: CASSYSPGPTNEKLFF. In DNA, the CDR3 is TGTGCCAGCAGTTACTCCCCAGGGCCCACTAATGAAAAACTGTTTTTT.

V gene TRBV10-3 combines with J gene TRBJ2-3, with 7 bases that match TRBD1. V lost 2 bases, J lost 3 bases, and 8 bases stayed unmatched. The V gene's germline CDR1 is ENHRY and CDR2 SYGVKD. The CDR3 extends over 16 amino acids. DNA of the CDR3: TGTGCCATCAGTGAGGCACAGGGGCCTTTAACAGATACGCAGTATTTT. This codes for CAISEAQGPLTDTQYF.